This T cell receptor beta chain comes out of a study of cytomegalovirus exposure and HLA in healthy donors. Findings of the study overall: Listed as cytomegalovirus-associated were 150 or so TCR beta chains.

This CDR3 is built from 13 residues. Germline trimming cut 6 bases from V and 3 bases from J; bases unmatched to any gene: 3. Per germline, CDR1 KGHSH and CDR2 LQKENI. On this clone: The antigen is not known.

The PCR ran on 60 Vbeta and 13 Jbeta primers. The data were produced by immunoSEQ multiplex PCR, yet TCRdb's version contains in-frame clones alone and is incomplete. The table includes roughly 80,000 clones, roughly 80% detected once. The chain couples TRBV18 to TRBJ2-7; 9 positions match TRBD1. The receptor comes from a woman aged 45-60 years in good health and CMV-seropositive. Sequencing was carried out using PBMCs. CDR3 in DNA: TGTGCCAGCTCCATGGGACAGGGCTACGAGCAGTACTTC. Its protein product is CASSMGQGYEQYF.